This T cell receptor beta chain is from a study of blood T cell repertoires in COVID-19. About the study: Both acute and convalescent COVID-19 samples were obtained from the United States, Italy and Spain. PBMCs, B-cell-depleted T cells, or T cells provided the cDNA or gDNA that made up the material.

In the source study's methods: Amplification with reference gene primers provided the estimates of nucleated cell counts. Data came from immunoSEQ multiplex PCR; TCRdb stores just in-frame clones and leaves some out. V, J and clone size are taken as reported in that table, and D and trimming were inferred from the DNA itself. Counted here are about 180,000 clones, approximately 86% occurring once; the ten biggest clones make up around 1.5%. The V end lost 7 bases, the J end lost 6 bases, and 10 bases lay between the germline ends. The CDR3 runs 12 residues. CDR1 is SNHLY, CDR2 FYNNEI, per germline. This rearrangement joins TRBV2 to TRBJ2-1, with D maybe TRBD2 (5 bases). The material sequenced was peripheral blood. The TCR comes from a woman in her fifties or sixties with acute or convalescent COVID-19. The CDR3 DNA is TGTGCCAGCACTGTAAGCGGCAATGAGCAGTTCTTC. Amino acid sequence: CASTVSGNEQFF.